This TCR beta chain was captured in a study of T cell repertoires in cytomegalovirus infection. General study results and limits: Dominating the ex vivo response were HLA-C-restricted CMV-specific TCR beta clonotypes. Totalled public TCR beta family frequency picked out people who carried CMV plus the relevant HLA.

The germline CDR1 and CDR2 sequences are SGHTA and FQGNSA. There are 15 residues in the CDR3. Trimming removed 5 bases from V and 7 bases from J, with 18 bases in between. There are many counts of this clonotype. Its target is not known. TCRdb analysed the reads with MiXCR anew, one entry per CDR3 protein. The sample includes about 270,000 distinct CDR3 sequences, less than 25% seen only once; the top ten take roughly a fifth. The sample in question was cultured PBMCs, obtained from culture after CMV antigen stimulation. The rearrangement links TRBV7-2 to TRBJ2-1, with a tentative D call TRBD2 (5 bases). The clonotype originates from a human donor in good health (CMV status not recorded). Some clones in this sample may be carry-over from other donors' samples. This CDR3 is CASSRSSTSSNEQFF. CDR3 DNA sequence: TGTGCCAGCAGCCGTTCTAGCACCAGTTCTAATGAGCAGTTCTTC.